Below are 14 T cell receptor beta chains sequenced from a single sample in a study of blood T cell repertoires in COVID-19. Some clones are missing from TCRdb's copy, which holds only in-frame ones; the method was immunoSEQ multiplex PCR. The repertoire holds under 550,000 clones, 85% to 90% seen once, with 0.65% to 1% in the top ten. Sequencing was performed on peripheral blood. These receptors were taken from a man between 18 and 35 years old with COVID-19, enrolled during active disease.

The CDR3 sequence is CASSFSYEQYF. The CDR3 nucleotides are TGTGCCAGCAGCTTTTCTTACGAGCAGTACTTC. The rearrangement uses TRBV5-5 and TRBJ2-7; unclear D gene. CDR3 length: 11 amino acids. V shed 2 bases and J shed 4 bases, with 4 bases lying between them. Looked up from germline, CDR1 is SGHKS and CDR2 is YYEKEE (reference sequence).

The J gene is TRBJ2-5, the V gene TRBV7-6, with TRBD2 matching 9 bases. V lost 2 bases to trimming and J lost 4 bases; unmatched junction nucleotides: 8. Germline-derived CDR1 and CDR2 are SGHVS and FNYEAQ. The CDR3 contains 16 residues. The CDR3 protein is CASSLFVGTSRETQYF. The CDR3, as DNA: TGTGCCAGCAGCTTATTTGTAGGGACTAGCAGAGAGACCCAGTACTTC.

The chain carries TRBV6-5 and TRBJ2-7; D possibly corresponds to TRBD2 (6 bases). Germline V gene data show CDR1 as MNHEY and CDR2 as SVGAGI. The CDR3 is made up of 15 amino acids. The V and J ends lost 6 bases and 0 bases respectively, with 15 bases between them. The CDR3 nucleotides read TGTGCCAGCAGACTTTTAGGGGAGGACTCCTACGAGCAGTACTTC. Protein sequence: CASRLLGEDSYEQYF.

With regard to this clone: This sample also contains other DNA sequences that code for the same CDR3. V usage is TRBV5-1 and J usage is TRBJ2-5, with a weak D call TRBD2 (6 bases). Trimming removed 2 bases at V and 2 bases at J, with 7 bases between. CDR1 and CDR2 (germline): SGHRS, YFSETQ. The CDR3 loop spans 13 amino acids. In DNA, the CDR3 is TGCGCCAGCAGCTTTGGGGGGCAAGAGACCCAGTACTTC. This sequence encodes CASSFGGQETQYF. The variable domain in full, completed from reference TRBV5-1 and TRBJ2-5, reads KAGVTQTPRYLIKTRGQQVTLSCSPISGHRSVSWYQQTPGQGLQFLFEYFSETQRNKGNFPGRFSGRQFSNSRSEMNVSTLELGDSALYLCASSFGGQETQYFGPGTRLLVL.

This clone was picked up a small number of times. The gene calls are TRBV4-1 and TRBJ2-2; 8 bases are a match to TRBD2. V lost 3 bases and J lost 3; bases outside the gene matches: 9. From germline, CDR1 is MGHRA and CDR2 YSYEKL. The CDR3 runs 17 residues. The CDR3 DNA follows: TGCGCCAGCAGCCAGCCCCCGGGGGGGTTCGACACCGGGGAGCTGTTTTTT. This sequence encodes CASSQPPGGFDTGELFF.

The table lists this clone with a count of one. The chain is built from TRBV10-3 and TRBJ2-2; D is perhaps TRBD1 (6 bases). Germline CDR1 ENHRY, CDR2 SYGVKD. Trimming took off 6 bases at V and 2 bases at J, with 7 bases between the two ends. The length of the CDR3 is 13 residues. CDR3 nucleotides: TGTGCCATCAGCGGGACAAACACCGGGGAGCTGTTTTTT. Residues: CAISGTNTGELFF.

J is TRBJ2-1 and V is TRBV19; D uncertain. CDR3 length: 16 amino acids. V gave up 4 bases and J gave up 0 bases, with 13 bases separating them. Germline loops: CDR1 LNHDA, CDR2 SQIVND (reference sequence). The CDR3 DNA reads as TGTGCCAGTAGTAACCCTGGCGGAAACTCCTACAATGAGCAGTTCTTC. It is translated as CASSNPGGNSYNEQFF.

The chain links TRBV27 to TRBJ2-5, with TRBD1 as a possible D gene (6 bases). CDR3 size: 14 residues. In germline, CDR1 is MNHEY, CDR2 SMNVEV (reference sequence). Trimming removed 5 bases from V and 4 bases from J, with 14 bases in between. The CDR3 here is CASSPWDKRETQYF. The CDR3 region has the DNA TGTGCCAGCAGTCCATGGGACAAGAGAGAGACCCAGTACTTC.

This chain connects TRBV19 to TRBJ2-1, with 9 bases aligning to TRBD1. CDR1 and CDR2 (germline): LNHDA, SQIVND (reference sequence). Trimming cost V 7 bases and J 5 bases; bases outside gene matches: 9. The CDR3 consists of 15 residues. CDR3 coding DNA: TGTGCCAGTAATACCCCCGGGACAGGGAACAATGAGCAGTTCTTC. Translating gives CASNTPGTGNNEQFF.

The genes are TRBV7-9 and TRBJ2-3, with unresolved D. The V gene's germline CDR1 is SEHNR and CDR2 FQNEAQ (reference sequence). The CDR3 spans 14 residues. V was clipped by 10 bases and J by 2 bases, with 16 bases between them. CDR3 coding DNA: TGTGCCACAGAAGCGTCGGGTTACACAGATACGCAGTATTTT. This gives the protein CATEASGYTDTQYF.

This rearrangement joins TRBV7-2 to TRBJ2-6; no reliable D call. From germline, CDR1 is SGHTA and CDR2 FQGNSA. This CDR3 has 15 amino acids. V was pared by 2 bases and J by 1 base, with 6 bases between. DNA of the CDR3: TGTGCCAGCAGCTTACAGGTTTCTGGGGCCAACGTCCTGACTTTC. It is translated as CASSLQVSGANVLTF.

This clone was seen only once. DNA for the CDR3: TGTGCCAGCAGCTTCTACGGGAGGGCTAGCACAGATACGCAGTATTTT. It is translated as CASSFYGRASTDTQYF. V usage is TRBV7-9 and J usage is TRBJ2-3, with TRBD2 matching 8 bases. Germline CDR1 is SEHNR and CDR2 is FQNEAQ (reference sequence). The CDR3 is 16 residues long. V trimming: 3 bases; J trimming: 0 bases; junction bases outside the gene matches: 5.

The chain uses TRBV6-5 and TRBJ2-1, with D uncertain. Germline assignment: CDR1 MNHEY and CDR2 SVGAGI. V shed 8 bases and J shed 3 bases, with 8 bases lying between them. The CDR3 contains 12 residues. CDR3 sequence reads: CASRSYYNEQFF. DNA of the CDR3: TGTGCCAGCCGGAGTTACTACAATGAGCAGTTCTTC.

This clone was detected once. For the CDR3, the DNA is TGCGCCAGCAGCCAGGAGACCCACGAGCAGTACTTC. Translated: CASSQETHEQYF. This rearrangement joins TRBV4-1 to TRBJ2-7, with D uncertain. The CDR3 runs 12 residues. V lost 3 bases, J lost 5 bases, and 8 bases lay in between. Germline V gene sequence: CDR1 MGHRA, CDR2 YSYEKL.